This T cell receptor (beta chain) was found in a study of CD8+ T cells in alopecia areata. The ends were cut back, 0 bases at V and 3 bases at J, with 15 bases in the middle. Germline V gene lookup returns CDR1 KGHSH and CDR2 LQKENI. The CDR3 consists of 16 residues. In each case, RNA was isolated and then reverse transcribed into cDNA as the sequencing template. TCRdb keeps only in-frame clones here, not all; method: immunoSEQ multiplex PCR. The table lists about 200,000 clones, about 64% of them singletons. Study findings and constraints: When scalp samples are sequenced, resident alphabeta T cells of normal skin are also captured. Affected scalp, especially in alopecia totalis/universalis, had a higher clonality than normal scalp did.

Noted treatment: oral pan-JAK inhibitor, 5-10 mg twice daily. With regard to this clone: Its antigen remains unidentified.

The V gene is TRBV18, the J gene TRBJ2-7; TRBD1 or TRBD2 may be the D gene (7 bases each). This TCR was sampled from a human donor with alopecia areata. This specimen was CD4+ T cells sorted from blood, taken at week 4, from a patient treated with tofacitinib. CDR3 nucleotide sequence: TGTGCCAGCTCACCACCCACCGCAGGGGGGGTCTACGAGCAGTACTTC. It is translated as CASSPPTAGGVYEQYF. Based on the CDR3 plus reference TRBV18 and TRBJ2-7, the full variable domain is NAGVMQNPRHLVRRRGQEARLRCSPMKGHSHVYWYRQLPEEGLKFMVYLQKENIIDESGMPKERFSAEFPKEGPSILRIQQVVRGDSAAYFCASSPPTAGGVYEQYFGPGTRLTVT.